These 20 T cell receptor beta chains were sequenced from one sample in a study of CD8 T cells in ankylosing spondylitis. TCRdb reprocessed the 5' RACE reads via MiXCR and lists one record per CDR3 protein. The data show approximately 400,000 distinct CDR3 sequences, about 15% seen once. Study results and caveats: What appeared characteristic of ankylosing spondylitis blood was a TCR beta motif of 7 or 8 highly homologous variants.

Their cognate antigens are unknown. The sequencing input was blood, either unsorted or a sorted T cell fraction (not recorded which). These TCRs come from a male donor with ankylosing spondylitis.

CDR3 in amino acids: CASSLDSTSGANVLTF. DNA for the CDR3: TGCGCCAGCAGCTTGGACAGCACTTCTGGGGCCAACGTCCTGACTTTC. The chain recombines TRBV5-1 with TRBJ2-6; D ambiguous. CDR3 length equals 16 residues. CDR1 is SGHRS, CDR2 YFSETQ, per germline. Trimming removed 0 bases at V and 1 base at J, with 8 bases between. Full variable domain (remainder filled in from reference TRBV5-1 and TRBJ2-6): KAGVTQTPRYLIKTRGQQVTLSCSPISGHRSVSWYQQTPGQGLQFLFEYFSETQRNKGNFPGRFSGRQFSNSRSEMNVSTLELGDSALYLCASSLDSTSGANVLTFGAGSRLTVL.

There are a few counts of this clonotype. The chain joins TRBV18 to TRBJ1-5; D is unclear. Between the trimmed V and J ends, which lost 3 bases and 0 bases, there was a span of 9 bases. Germline loops: CDR1 KGHSH, CDR2 LQKENI. The CDR3 length is 15 residues. The CDR3 nucleotides read TGTGCCAGCTCACCCAATCCCCGTAGCAATCAGCCCCAGCATTTT. Encoded protein: CASSPNPRSNQPQHF. Variable domain in full (rest from reference TRBV18 and TRBJ1-5): NAGVMQNPRHLVRRRGQEARLRCSPMKGHSHVYWYRQLPEEGLKFMVYLQKENIIDESGMPKERFSAEFPKEGPSILRIQQVVRGDSAAYFCASSPNPRSNQPQHFGDGTRLSIL.

The gene calls are TRBV20-1 and TRBJ2-1; no reliable D call. Trimming cost V 7 bases and J 10 bases, with 14 bases left between them. This CDR3 has 11 residues. In germline, CDR1 is DFQATT, CDR2 SNEGSKA (reference sequence). For the CDR3, the DNA is TGCAGTGTCCCGTTAAGGCAGGAGCAGTTCTTC. Protein product: CSVPLRQEQFF.

This chain uses TRBV5-1 with TRBJ1-4; 11 bases align to TRBD1. The V segment lost 7 bases and the J segment 6 bases; nucleotides outside the gene matches: 8. This CDR3 is built from 15 residues. Looked up from germline, CDR1 is SGHRS and CDR2 is YFSETQ. CDR3 sequence (DNA): TGCGCCAGCCGGTTCGGGGACAGGGGGGATGAAAAACTGTTTTTT. Protein: CASRFGDRGDEKLFF.

This chain joins TRBV11-2 and TRBJ1-2; D unresolved. The germline V gene encodes CDR1 SGHAT and CDR2 FQNNGV. This CDR3 spans 11 amino acids. Trimming shortened V by 2 bases and J by 8 bases, and 6 bases separated the two germline ends. The CDR3 DNA sequence: TGTGCCAGCAGCTTAATACAAGGCTACACCTTC. Its protein is CASSLIQGYTF.

There are a few counts of this clonotype. The chain joins TRBV7-9 to TRBJ2-1, with TRBD2 matching 9 bases. Germline lookup yields CDR1 SEHNR and CDR2 FQNEAQ (reference sequence). The trim removed 4 bases at V and 9 bases at J, leaving 7 bases unmatched. This CDR3 has 14 amino acids. CDR3: CASSSPGTSFEQFF. The CDR3 DNA sequence: TGTGCCAGCAGCTCCCCTGGGACTAGCTTTGAGCAGTTCTTC.

V gene TRBV29-1 combines with J gene TRBJ2-1; 12 bases map to TRBD2. The CDR3 consists of 15 residues. Trimming cost V 3 bases and J 13 bases; bases outside gene matches: 13. Looked up from germline, CDR1 is SQVTM and CDR2 is ANQGSEA. The CDR3 DNA follows: TGCAGCGTTGAGACTAGCGGGGGCCTCCTGCGGGACCAGTTCTTC. Its protein is CSVETSGGLLRDQFF.

This sequence joins TRBV5-1 and TRBJ2-5, with 16 positions matching TRBD2. The junction had 4 bases not matched to a gene; V was cut back by 3 bases and J by 2 bases. The germline V gene has CDR1 SGHRS and CDR2 YFSETQ. The CDR3 is 17 amino acids. This chain's CDR3 is CASSWGLAGGLQETQYF. Here the CDR3 DNA reads TGCGCCAGCAGCTGGGGACTAGCGGGGGGGCTGCAAGAGACCCAGTACTTC.

The J gene is TRBJ1-3, the V gene TRBV5-1, with D perhaps matching TRBD1 (5 bases). Trimming removed 0 bases from V and 3 bases from J, with 13 bases in between. Germline V lookup: CDR1 SGHRS, CDR2 YFSETQ. The length of the CDR3 is 16 residues. CDR3 loop: CASSLDGRVGGNTIYF. The CDR3, as DNA: TGCGCCAGCAGCTTGGACGGCAGGGTCGGTGGAAACACCATATATTTT.

This clonotype was seen at least ten times. Here the CDR3 DNA reads TGTGCCAGCACTCAGGGCTTAGGAGGAAACACCATATATTTT. It encodes CASTQGLGGNTIYF. The V and J genes are TRBV12-3 or TRBV12-4 and TRBJ1-3, with a possible D match to TRBD1 (5 bases). CDR3 length equals 14 residues. V shed 7 bases and J shed 4 bases, with 14 bases lying between them.

This clonotype was seen a handful of times. The chain is built from TRBV4-3 and TRBJ2-3, with TRBD1 matching 7 bases. The CDR3 contains 16 residues. Germline CDR1 LGHNA, CDR2 YSLEER. V lost 0 bases to trimming and J lost 0 bases; unmatched junction nucleotides: 3. CDR3 in DNA: TGCGCCAGCAGCCAAGATACAGGGGCAAGCACAGATACGCAGTATTTT. Residues: CASSQDTGASTDTQYF.

This clonotype was observed a few times. V and J are TRBV29-1 and TRBJ2-5, with a weak D call TRBD1 (6 bases). The CDR3 has 13 residues. Per the germline V gene, CDR1 is SQVTM and CDR2 is ANQGSEA. V lost 6 bases and J 5 bases, leaving 16 bases between the germline ends. In DNA form, the CDR3 reads TGCAGCGTGGGGACACTAATAACGGAGACCCAGTACTTC. It codes for CSVGTLITETQYF. The whole variable domain, filled in from reference TRBV29-1 and TRBJ2-5, reads SAVISQKPSRDICQRGTSLTIQCQVDSQVTMMFWYRQQPGQSLTLIATANQGSEATYESGFVIDKFPISRPNLTFSTLTVSNMSPEDSSIYLCSVGTLITETQYFGPGTRLLVL.

The chain employs TRBV11-2 and TRBJ2-7; D is unclear. Trimming took off 4 bases at V and 2 bases at J, with 12 bases between the two ends. Germline CDR1 SGHAT, CDR2 FQNNGV. The CDR3 runs to 14 residues. The CDR3 nucleotides are TGTGCCAGCAGCTCTGACGGAACAGCCTACGAGCAGTACTTC. Protein: CASSSDGTAYEQYF.

This clonotype was detected a few times. The chain couples TRBV9 to TRBJ2-5; D might be TRBD1 or TRBD2, each matching 8 bases. CDR1 and CDR2 from the germline V gene are SGDLS and YYNGEE. Trimming cost V 4 bases and J 2 bases, with 21 bases left between them. CDR3 length: 17 residues. The CDR3 here is CASSPGGVQGEQETQYF. DNA of the CDR3: TGTGCCAGCAGCCCCGGGGGGGTACAGGGGGAGCAAGAGACCCAGTACTTC. The full variable domain, in which reference TRBV9 and TRBJ2-5 provide the parts outside the CDR3, is DSGVTQTPKHLITATGQRVTLRCSPRSGDLSVYWYQQSLDQGLQFLIQYYNGEERAKGNILERFSAQQFPDLHSELNLSSLELGDSALYFCASSPGGVQGEQETQYFGPGTRLLVL.

In this sample, this clonotype turned up a few times. This chain joins TRBV7-8 and TRBJ2-3, with D hard to call. Trimming pared 1 base from V and 4 bases from J, leaving 12 bases between. The CDR3 contains 15 residues. Germline V lookup: CDR1 SGHVS, CDR2 FQNEAQ. The CDR3 sequence: CASSLDRVGADTQYF. The CDR3 nucleotides are TGTGCCAGCAGCTTAGATCGGGTTGGCGCAGATACGCAGTATTTT.

This clonotype turned up a few times. J is TRBJ1-1 and V is TRBV18, with a tentative D call TRBD1 (5 bases). CDR1 and CDR2 (germline): KGHSH, LQKENI. The V end lost 2 bases, the J end lost 5 bases, and 15 bases lay between the germline ends. CDR3 size: 15 residues. CDR3 region: CASSPRGRKGTEAFF. The CDR3 DNA sequence: TGTGCCAGCTCACCAAGGGGACGGAAGGGAACTGAAGCTTTCTTT.

There are a few counts of this clonotype. The chain recombines TRBV5-1 with TRBJ2-3; D gene ambiguous. With 0 bases removed from V and 6 bases from J, the gap between germline ends came to 8 bases. The CDR3 is 13 residues long. CDR1 is SGHRS and CDR2 is YFSETQ in the germline V gene. This CDR3 reads CASSLAAPDTQYF. The CDR3 region has the DNA TGCGCCAGCAGCTTGGCAGCCCCGGATACGCAGTATTTT.

The V call is TRBV12-3 or TRBV12-4, the J call TRBJ1-2, with a weak D call TRBD1 (5 bases). Trimming removed 6 bases at V and 4 bases at J, with 24 bases between. The length of the CDR3 is 17 residues. CDR3 protein: CASSESGLDGGSYGYTF. In DNA form, the CDR3 reads TGTGCCAGCAGCGAGAGCGGCCTAGATGGGGGGAGCTATGGCTACACCTTC.

This clonotype has more than one count but fewer than ten. The chain recombines TRBV5-1 with TRBJ1-2; the D gene is possibly TRBD1 (6 bases). Germline V CDR1 and CDR2: SGHRS, YFSETQ. Trimming took off 1 base at V and 6 bases at J, with 13 bases between the two ends. The CDR3 is made up of 14 amino acids. CDR3 loop: CASSLRAGVDGYTF. The CDR3 nucleotides read TGCGCCAGCAGCTTGAGGGCAGGGGTCGATGGCTACACCTTC.

The V call is TRBV6-5, the J call TRBJ2-3, with 13 bases that match TRBD2. Germline assignment: CDR1 MNHEY and CDR2 SVGAGI. V trimming: 1 base; J trimming: 0 bases; junction bases outside the gene matches: 1. The CDR3 is 17 residues long. The CDR3 loop reads CASSYLTSGGSTDTQYF. For the CDR3, the DNA is TGTGCCAGCAGTTACTTGACTAGCGGGGGGAGCACAGATACGCAGTATTTT.